What follows describes a single T cell receptor (beta chain). Base qualities are not recorded, but no much larger clone differs from it by a single base. The CDR3 has 13 amino acids, counting the end cysteine and phenylalanine. Just CDR3 DNA is preserved here, 39 bases in frame from base 1. The germline V gene gives CDR1 as MGHRA and CDR2 as YSYEKL. Trimming takes 5 bases from V and 1 base from J, and the germline ends sit 9 bases apart. The sample originates from a study of graft-versus-host responses after intestinal transplantation (dated by TCRdb to the early 2020s). Broadly, across the study: Recipients received multivisceral, liver-intestinal, or isolated intestinal transplants. Every recipient was given anti-thymocyte globulin induction, followed by around three years of maintenance tacrolimus and steroids. After intestinal transplantation, graft-versus-host and host-versus-graft alloreactive T cell clones in the graft, circulation and bone marrow were tracked using bulk TCR-beta CDR3 sequencing. To identify alloreactive clones, pre-transplant mixed lymphocyte reaction products were sequenced and compared with unstimulated pre-transplant donor and recipient T cells. The cohort enrolled under 25 intestinal transplant recipients including one retransplant, and 3 patients lacking pretransplant specimens were excluded. A peak of at least 4% donor T cells among recipient peripheral blood mononuclear cells was the definition used for donor T cell macrochimerism. Instead of going to the commercial service, samples from a few later patients were sequenced in-house on an Illumina MiSeq and processed with MiXCR. The full study reports these points: Early after transplant, declines in HvG clones were associated with peak levels of circulating GvH clones. High GvH to HvG T cell clonal ratios were observed in the allografts of patients with donor T cell macrochimerism. The relatively low number and heterogeneity of intestinal transplant patients limited the conclusions. GvH clones turned up in recipient bone marrow, with some appearing earlier in ileal mucosa or blood, a pattern consistent with an intestinal mucosal origin.

Reading the label with the study, this specimen's time point is: cells obtained before transplantation from donor or recipient. In the mixed lymphocyte reactions, around 200,000 CFSE-labeled pre-transplant responders were plated with around 200,000 irradiated violet-dye-labeled stimulators and cultured for roughly six days. Proliferating CD3+CD4+CFSE-low and CD3+CD8+CFSE-low responder cells were FACS-sorted on a BD Influx sorter after the mixed lymphocyte reaction. Libraries were made using the immunoSEQ multiplex PCR assay. For most patients, genomic DNA was isolated with the Qiagen DNeasy Blood and Tissue Kit and sent frozen to Adaptive Biotechnologies for TCR sequencing. Adaptive Biotechnologies carried out high-throughput TCR-beta CDR3 sequencing of genomic DNA for most patients. In the source study's methods: Adaptive's ImmunoSEQ software supplied the TCR sequencing data for more than 15 patients, while MiXCR and VDJtools were used to process a few other patients. CD4 versus CD8 sorting errors were corrected by removing sequences found in both subsets at a frequency ratio below 5:1. CDR3 nucleotide sequences shared between donor and recipient were removed because the origin of such sequences could not be assigned. To be classed as alloreactive, a clone needed at least 2-fold expansion over unstimulated cells and a minimum CFSE-low frequency of 0.002% (template counts) or 0.001% (read counts). Clones detected in sequenced pre-transplant spleen, lymph node, or MLR CFSE-low populations of the donor or recipient were defined as mappable. The cumulative frequency of alloreactive clones was calculated as a percentage of all sequences, weighted by copy number. The immuneACCESS repertoire file appears here via TCRdb, limited to in-frame rearrangements. These files lack a portion of the clones; in checked studies, under half of the deficit traces to unresolved V genes, and the cause of the others is not known. V, J and clone size are those of that table, while D and trimming were read from the DNA. Within this sample are roughly 13,000 clones, with around two fifths of them counted one time only. In total, the top ten clones hold roughly 15% of the sample.

This TCR derives from a human patient who received an intestinal transplant. The sample in question was alloreactive CD8+ T cells from a mixed lymphocyte reaction culture, obtained before intestinal transplant. According to the study, the label for this sample's cell subset or site signals: CFSE-low proliferating T cells sorted from roughly 6-day pre-transplant mixed lymphocyte reaction (GvH or HvG direction). The chain uses TRBV4-1 and TRBJ2-7; 5 matching bases give a weak D call of TRBD2. The DNA sequence follows: TGCGCCAGCAGCTATAGCGAGTCCTACGAGCAGTACTTC. Its protein product is CASSYSESYEQYF.